The T cell receptor (beta chain) under discussion was sequenced for a study of blood T cell repertoires in COVID-19. Study-level information: Both acute and convalescent COVID-19 samples were obtained from the United States, Italy and Spain. T cells, B-cell-depleted T cells, or PBMCs provided the cDNA or gDNA that served as material.

Original methodology: Amplification with reference gene primers provided the estimates of nucleated cell counts. Clones were sequenced by immunoSEQ multiplex PCR, and TCRdb holds only the in-frame ones, with some missing. For V, J and clone size, that table is used; D and trimming come from the DNA. The data contain about 150,000 clones, roughly nine tenths of them seen just once; the ten biggest clones take up approximately 0.5%. The CDR3 has 15 amino acids. Germline trimming cut 5 bases from V and 3 bases from J; bases unmatched to any gene: 3. Germline V gene sequence: CDR1 SGHTA, CDR2 FQGTGA. Sequenced input: peripheral blood. The rearrangement links TRBV7-3 to TRBJ2-2, with 10 bases fitting TRBD1. This receptor was taken from a man in his fifties with acute or convalescent COVID-19. The DNA for the CDR3 is TGTGCCAGCAGCCTAGACAGGGGGCACACCGGGGAGCTGTTTTTT. Translating gives CASSLDRGHTGELFF. Full variable domain (missing parts from reference TRBV7-3 and TRBJ2-2): GAGVSQTPSNKVTEKGKYVELRCDPISGHTALYWYRQSLGQGPEFLIYFQGTGAADDSGLPNDRFFAVRPEGSVSTLKIQRTERGDSAVYLCASSLDRGHTGELFFGEGSRLTVL.